This T cell receptor (beta chain) was sequenced for a study of blood T cells in healthy people across ages. Remarks on this clonotype: Its matching antigen is unknown.

A sample-barcoded 5' primer and a J-beta primer mix were used in a second PCR of roughly 6 to 12 cycles. TCRdb reprocessed the 5' RACE reads with MiXCR, giving one entry per CDR3 protein. This table holds roughly 680,000 distinct CDR3 sequences, roughly half found once. With 1 base removed from V and 6 bases from J, the gap between germline ends came to 11 bases. CDR1 SGHDN and CDR2 FVKESK come from the germline V gene. The CDR3 is 14 residues long. Points from the study as a whole: While age rose, TCR beta diversity per million T cells dropped in a roughly linear way.

What was sequenced was blood. The rearrangement joins TRBV14 to TRBJ2-3; D uncertain. This sequence originates from a woman aged 80 or over in good health. The CDR3 DNA reads TGTGCCAGCAGCCAAGCGTGGGTGAAGGATACGCAGTATTTT. Translating gives CASSQAWVKDTQYF.